A single T cell receptor (beta chain) is shown here with its context. The antigen remains undetermined. Assay used: immunoSEQ multiplex PCR; TCRdb lists only in-frame clones, some missing. The repertoire holds about 9,500 clones, with approximately 71% as singletons. The data stem from a study of chemoradiotherapy in HPV16-positive cancers. Study-wide findings and caveats: Functional assays defining HPV-specific T cells used only two HPV16-positive patients.

Sampling took place from a patient who underwent chemoradiotherapy. The TCR originated in a human donor with HPV-associated anogenital cancer.

CDR3 residues: CASSLVSSEQYF. In DNA form, the CDR3 reads TGCGCCAGCAGCTTGGTGTCTTCCGAGCAGTACTTC. V is TRBV5-1 and J is TRBJ2-7; D remains ambiguous. The CDR3 runs 12 residues. Per germline, CDR1 SGHRS and CDR2 YFSETQ. The V gene lost 0 bases and the J gene lost 6 bases, with 7 bases spanning the gap. Filled out from reference TRBV5-1 and TRBJ2-7, the complete variable domain reads KAGVTQTPRYLIKTRGQQVTLSCSPISGHRSVSWYQQTPGQGLQFLFEYFSETQRNKGNFPGRFSGRQFSNSRSEMNVSTLELGDSALYLCASSLVSSEQYFGPGTRLTVT.